This is a list of T cell receptor beta chains from one sample in a study of T cell changes during pregnancy in multiple sclerosis. Sequenced by immunoSEQ multiplex PCR; TCRdb stores in-frame clones only, minus some. Of about 44,000 clones listed, 80% to 95% are singletons. The starting material was CD4+ T cells from peripheral blood mononuclear cells, obtained in the first trimester of pregnancy. These receptors originate from a female donor with multiple sclerosis, enrolled in a pregnancy study. CDR3s include the opening cysteine and the closing phenylalanine or tryptophan. A D gene is named only where the DNA matches it firmly. Expanded clones get a size class; other rows say once, few or many, or leave the size out.

D gene	clone size	V gene	J gene	CDR3 DNA	CDR3 protein
TRBD2	NA	TRBV10-2	TRBJ2-3	TGCGCCAGCAGAAACCCGATGGGGCTAGCGGGAGGGTCGCATGATACGCAGTATTTT	CASRNPMGLAGGSHDTQYF
TRBD1	NA	TRBV30	TRBJ1-2	TGTGCCTGGAGAGTGGGACAGCTAACTAACTATGGCTACACCTTC	CAWRVGQLTNYGYTF
NA	NA	TRBV28	TRBJ2-7	TGTGCCAGCAGCGCGGGTCGGGATCCCTACGAGCAGTACTTC	CASSAGRDPYEQYF
TRBD2	NA	TRBV7-6	TRBJ2-7	TGTGCCAGCAGCTCAGGGACTAGCGGGAGGGCCACCCGCGAGCAGTACTTC	CASSSGTSGRATREQYF
TRBD1	NA	TRBV7-2	TRBJ2-1	TGTGCCAGCAGCCACGGACAGGGTTACAATGAGCAGTTCTTC	CASSHGQGYNEQFF
NA	NA	TRBV19	TRBJ2-1	TGTGCCAGTAAGAGGGGGACCTACAATGAGCAGTTCTTC	CASKRGTYNEQFF
NA	NA	TRBV5-1	TRBJ2-5	TGCGCCAGCAGCCCGGGGACTGCACTACAAGAGACCCAGTACTTC	CASSPGTALQETQYF
NA	few	TRBV19	TRBJ2-2	TGTGCCAGTAGTCCGAGGGAAGGAAGGGCCGGGGAGCTGTTTTTT	CASSPREGRAGELFF
TRBD2	NA	TRBV15	TRBJ2-1	TGTGCCACCAGCAGGCCGGGACTAGCGGGAGGTTTCTATGAGCAGTTCTTC	CATSRPGLAGGFYEQFF
NA	NA	TRBV5-1	TRBJ2-7	TGCGCCAGCAGCTTGGGCCCCCGCGGACTAAATTACGAGCAGTACTTC	CASSLGPRGLNYEQYF
TRBD2	NA	TRBV29-1	TRBJ2-7	TGCAGCGTTAACGTAGCGGGAGGCTACGAGCAGTACTTC	CSVNVAGGYEQYF
NA	NA	TRBV15	TRBJ2-1	TGTGCCACCAGTGGGGCCCTCCGGTACAATGAGCAGTTCTTC	CATSGALRYNEQFF
TRBD2	NA	TRBV30	TRBJ2-1	TGTGCCTGGAGTTCCGGGACTAGCGGGAGGGAAAATGAGCAGTTCTTC	CAWSSGTSGRENEQFF
TRBD2	NA	TRBV5-5	TRBJ2-5	TGTGCCAGCAGCTTTGCGGGAGGGCGGGGAGAGACCCAGTACTTC	CASSFAGGRGETQYF
NA	NA	TRBV7-2	TRBJ1-4	TGTGCCAGCAGCTTAGATCCGGGGGAAAAACTGTTTTTT	CASSLDPGEKLFF